Following are 5 T cell receptor beta chains from one sample sequenced in a study of Ad26.COV2.S vaccination and SARS-CoV-2 variants. Clones were sequenced by immunoSEQ multiplex PCR, and TCRdb holds only the in-frame ones, with some missing. The sample contains around 370,000 clones, about 91% of which appear only once. The material was peripheral blood, obtained after recovery from COVID-19. The receptors derive from a human donor who had recovered from COVID-19.

V is TRBV6-6 and J is TRBJ1-2; 7 positions agree with TRBD1. Germline V gene data show CDR1 as MNHNY and CDR2 as SVGAGI (reference sequence). The junction had 8 bases not matched to a gene; V was cut back by 2 bases and J by 8 bases. This CDR3 is built from 14 residues. CDR3 residues: CASSYGQGVDGYTF. Here the CDR3 DNA reads TGTGCCAGCAGTTACGGGCAGGGGGTTGACGGCTACACCTTC.

The chain is built from TRBV5-1 and TRBJ1-3; D may be TRBD1 (6 bases). Germline V gene lookup returns CDR1 SGHRS and CDR2 YFSETQ. Trimming took off 4 bases at V and 6 bases at J, with 17 bases between the two ends. The CDR3 is made up of 15 amino acids. In nucleotides, the CDR3 is TGCGCCAGCAGCAGCTCAGGGGTTTCGGAAAACACCATATATTTT. This encodes CASSSSGVSENTIYF.

This sequence joins TRBV5-1 and TRBJ2-7; D is unclear. V shed 5 bases and J shed 4 bases, with 10 bases lying between them. Germline lookup yields CDR1 SGHRS and CDR2 YFSETQ. CDR3 length: 12 residues. CDR3 bases: TGCGCCAGCAGTTTATCGGAGTACGAGCAGTACTTC. Protein sequence: CASSLSEYEQYF.

The chain links TRBV7-2 to TRBJ2-5; D gene unclear. In germline, CDR1 is SGHTA, CDR2 FQGNSA. The CDR3 totals 13 residues. Trimming removed 5 bases from V and 1 base from J, with 8 bases in between. CDR3 nucleotides: TGTGCCAGCAGCCCGGGTCCCCAAGAGACCCAGTACTTC. Protein product: CASSPGPQETQYF. Supplemented by reference TRBV7-2 and TRBJ2-5, the full variable domain reads GAGVSQSPSNKVTEKGKDVELRCDPISGHTALYWYRQSLGQGLEFLIYFQGNSAPDKSGLPSDRFSAERTGGSVSTLTIQRTQQEDSAVYLCASSPGPQETQYFGPGTRLLVL.

The rearrangement links TRBV6-2 or TRBV6-3 to TRBJ1-4, with 7 bases aligning to TRBD1. The V gene's germline CDR1 is MNHEY and CDR2 SVGEGT. The CDR3 length is 15 residues. The junction had 12 bases not matched to a gene; V was cut back by 6 bases and J by 8 bases. CDR3 amino acids: CASSHPRQGGEKLFF. DNA of the CDR3: TGTGCCAGCAGCCACCCCCGACAGGGCGGAGAAAAACTGTTTTTT.